Presented here are 14 T cell receptor beta chains from one specimen sequenced in a study of spatial heterogeneity in lung cancer. MiXCR was run by TCRdb on the 5' RACE reads, yielding one entry per CDR3 protein. The sample has about 4,000 distinct CDR3 sequences, around 18% seen once. As to time point: sample taken at primary tumor resection. From tumor, nontumor lung or frozen PBMC, whole RNA was taken unsorted for sequencing. This specimen consisted of PBMCs, obtained at surgery. The origin of the receptors is a male donor with early-stage non-small cell lung cancer.

The J gene is TRBJ2-3, the V gene TRBV2; no reliable D call. In germline, CDR1 is SNHLY, CDR2 FYNNEI. V lost 6 bases and J lost 6, with 16 bases in between. The CDR3 extends over 14 amino acids. Written as DNA, the CDR3 is TGTGCCAGCAGGGACCCTCCACCTGAGGATACGCAGTATTTT. Encoded protein: CASRDPPPEDTQYF. The whole variable domain, remainder taken from reference TRBV2 and TRBJ2-3, is EPEVTQTPSHQVTQMGQEVILRCVPISNHLYFYWYRQILGQKVEFLVSFYNNEISEKSEIFDDQFSVERPDGSNFTLKIRSTKLEDSAMYFCASRDPPPEDTQYFGPGTRLTVL.

Worth noting for this clonotype: Just one base apart from a much larger clone, this may be a read error. The rearrangement joins TRBV5-6 to TRBJ2-3; 9 nucleotides agree with TRBD1. This CDR3 is 18 amino acids long. The junction had 19 bases not matched to a gene; V was cut back by 9 bases and J by 2 bases. Per germline, CDR1 SGHDT and CDR2 YYEEEE. The CDR3 DNA sequence: TGTGCCAACAGTCGGAGGGACAGGGAGCCACGCGCCACAGATACGCAGTATTTT. It codes for CANSRRDREPRATDTQYF.

The chain has TRBV27 and TRBJ1-5; D uncertain. Trimming took off 6 bases at V and 0 bases at J, with 6 bases between the two ends. The CDR3 totals 13 residues. Per germline, CDR1 MNHEY and CDR2 SMNVEV (reference sequence). CDR3 sequence: CASRGYSNQPQHF. As DNA, the CDR3 is TGTGCCAGCAGGGGATATAGCAATCAGCCCCAGCATTTT.

This clonotype was seen repeatedly, ten times or more. At one end, the junction sequence differs from germline, possibly due to a read error. The CDR3 spells CASNLGTEAFF. For the CDR3, the DNA is TGCGCCAGCAACTTGGGAACTGAAGCTTTCTTT. The chain combines TRBV5-1 with TRBJ1-1; D is ambiguous. The CDR3 runs to 11 residues. The germline CDR1 and CDR2 sequences are SGHRS and YFSETQ.

This clonotype occurred many times. The gene calls are TRBV29-1 and TRBJ2-7, with 12 positions matching TRBD2. This CDR3 comprises 13 residues. The V segment lost 7 bases and the J segment 4 bases; nucleotides outside the gene matches: 5. Per the germline V gene, CDR1 is SQVTM and CDR2 is ANQGSEA. The CDR3 loop reads CSAGGLAGYEQYF. DNA of the CDR3: TGCAGCGCGGGAGGACTAGCGGGATACGAGCAGTACTTC.

CDR3 loop: CASSRSIASLAGADNEQFF. The CDR3 region has the DNA TGCGCCAGCAGCCGCTCCATAGCCAGTCTAGCGGGAGCCGACAATGAGCAGTTCTTC. The chain uses TRBV5-1 and TRBJ2-1; 10 bases align to TRBD2. V shed 4 bases and J 5 bases; nucleotides not matched to a gene: 18. Germline CDR1 and CDR2: SGHRS and YFSETQ. This CDR3 is 19 amino acids long. The full variable domain, with the rest looked up from reference TRBV5-1 and TRBJ2-1, is KAGVTQTPRYLIKTRGQQVTLSCSPISGHRSVSWYQQTPGQGLQFLFEYFSETQRNKGNFPGRFSGRQFSNSRSEMNVSTLELGDSALYLCASSRSIASLAGADNEQFFGPGTRLTVL.

The table lists this clonotype with many counts. The rearrangement joins TRBV6-2 or TRBV6-3 to TRBJ1-1; no reliable D call. Trimming pared 6 bases from V and 3 bases from J, leaving 11 bases between. The germline CDR1 and CDR2 sequences are MNHEY and SVGEGT. This CDR3 region has 13 residues. CDR3 loop: CASRGYKDTEAFF. For the CDR3, the DNA is TGTGCCAGCAGAGGGTATAAGGACACTGAAGCTTTCTTT.

The chain joins TRBV30 to TRBJ2-1; maybe TRBD1 (6 bases). Germline V CDR1 and CDR2: GTSNPN, SVGIG (reference sequence). V lost 0 bases and J 1 base, leaving 16 bases between the germline ends. CDR3 length: 17 amino acids. This CDR3 reads CAWSVPRGGRSYNEQFF. The CDR3 region has the DNA TGTGCCTGGAGTGTACCTCGAGGGGGACGATCCTACAATGAGCAGTTCTTC.

The chain's CDR3 is CASSLGQHTGELFF. As DNA, the CDR3 is TGTGCCAGCAGCCTCGGGCAGCACACCGGGGAGCTGTTTTTT. The chain is built from TRBV7-9 and TRBJ2-2; the D is unclear. The germline V gene encodes CDR1 SEHNR and CDR2 FQNEAQ (reference sequence). This CDR3 has 14 residues. V lost 5 bases to trimming and J lost 3 bases, with 10 bases between them.

This clonotype is a singleton in its sample. The chain combines TRBV20-1 with TRBJ2-5, with a possible D match to TRBD2 (6 bases). V was pared by 5 bases and J by 14 bases, with 21 bases between. This CDR3 spans 12 amino acids. Per germline, CDR1 DFQATT and CDR2 SNEGSKA (reference sequence). The CDR3 nucleotides are TGCAGTGCTCAGTCTTACGGGGGTCACTTTTACTTC. Its protein product is CSAQSYGGHFYF.

This clonotype has at least ten counts. The V gene is TRBV9, the J gene TRBJ2-2, with D unclear. V was pared by 5 bases and J by 0 bases, with 8 bases between. CDR1 SGDLS and CDR2 YYNGEE come from the germline V gene. CDR3 length: 14 residues. CDR3 sequence reads: CASRRSPNTGELFF. The CDR3 nucleotides are TGTGCCAGCAGACGTTCCCCGAACACCGGGGAGCTGTTTTTT.

CDR3 in amino acids: CATSRDRVGQPKNTEAFF. The CDR3 nucleotides are TGTGCCACCAGCAGAGATCGCGTAGGGCAGCCGAAGAACACTGAAGCTTTCTTT. The rearrangement joins TRBV15 to TRBJ1-1; D ambiguous. CDR1 and CDR2 (germline): LNHNV, YYDKDF (reference sequence). V shed 0 bases and J shed 1 base, with 18 bases lying between them. The CDR3 has 18 amino acids. Full variable domain (remainder filled in from reference TRBV15 and TRBJ1-1): DAMVIQNPRYQVTQFGKPVTLSCSQTLNHNVMYWYQQKSSQAPKLLFHYYDKDFNNEADTPDNFQSRRPNTSFCFLDIRSPGLGDTAMYLCATSRDRVGQPKNTEAFFGQGTRLTVV.

The V call is TRBV30, the J call TRBJ2-1; D is perhaps TRBD2 (5 bases). The CDR3 spans 13 residues. Trimming stripped 2 bases from V and 6 bases from J, with 11 bases between. The germline V gene encodes CDR1 GTSNPN and CDR2 SVGIG (reference sequence). The CDR3 region is CAWSLLGGNEQFF. The CDR3 coding sequence is TGTGCCTGGAGTTTGTTAGGAGGCAATGAGCAGTTCTTC.

The sample holds a few counts of this clonotype. This rearrangement joins TRBV7-2 to TRBJ2-5, with D perhaps matching TRBD1 (5 bases). Trimming left V 5 bases short and J 5 bases short, with 15 bases between. CDR3 size: 14 residues. Germline V lookup: CDR1 SGHTA, CDR2 FQGNSA. The CDR3 DNA reads TGTGCCAGCAGCCGGACACAGCTTTGGGAGACCCAGTACTTC. It is translated as CASSRTQLWETQYF.